This paragraph covers one T cell receptor beta chain sequence. Its antigen is currently unknown. The entry originates in a study of shared clonotypes between healthy human individuals. Findings of the study overall: Sorted-subset sequencing was shown by rarefaction to be incomplete despite large depth.

Germline CDR1 reads SGHTA; CDR2 reads FQGNSA. The CDR3 has 14 amino acids. V lost 1 base and J lost 5, with 10 bases in between. Using immunoSEQ multiplex PCR, the repertoire was profiled, and TCRdb retains in-frame clones only, with some absent. This table holds about 2.3 million clones, about 92% found once. This receptor was obtained from a man aged 18 to 29 in good health. Some clones in this sample may be carry-over from other donors' samples. This rearrangement joins TRBV7-2 to TRBJ2-3, with D hard to call. Sequencing was performed on naive CD4+ T cells from PBMCs. Subset meaning: CD45RA+ positively selected. The CDR3 coding sequence is TGTGCCAGCAGCTTAGACAGACCTGGAGATACGCAGTATTTT. Translated: CASSLDRPGDTQYF.